This passage covers 12 T cell receptor beta chains from one sample sequenced in a study of T cells in localized non-small cell lung cancer. TCRdb's copy holds only in-frame clones and misses some; the assay was immunoSEQ multiplex PCR. The sample lists about 32,000 clones, nearly 90% occurring once. This specimen was peripheral blood mononuclear cells, taken before any cancer treatment. The source of these receptors is a woman between 35 and 70 years old with stage III lung adenocarcinoma.

J is TRBJ2-2 and V is TRBV7-3; possibly TRBD2 for D (6 bases). V lost 4 bases, J lost 2 bases, and 14 bases lay in between. CDR1 and CDR2 (germline): SGHTA, FQGTGA. This CDR3 contains 16 residues. CDR3 protein: CASSSAGTRNTGELFF. The DNA for the CDR3 is TGTGCCAGCAGCTCGGCCGGGACTCGAAACACCGGGGAGCTGTTTTTT.

This chain joins TRBV30 and TRBJ2-7; 8 bases line up with TRBD1. Germline-derived CDR1 and CDR2 are GTSNPN and SVGIG (reference sequence). CDR3 length equals 14 residues. V shed 0 bases and J 0 bases; nucleotides not matched to a gene: 1. This CDR3 is CAWSVDRGSYEQYF. CDR3 coding DNA: TGTGCCTGGAGTGTAGACAGGGGCTCCTACGAGCAGTACTTC.

This chain uses TRBV10-1 with TRBJ2-1, with D possibly being TRBD1 (6 bases). The germline CDR1 and CDR2 sequences are WNHNN and SYGVQD (reference sequence). The V and J ends lost 10 bases and 0 bases respectively, with 34 bases between them. The CDR3 length is 21 residues. This CDR3 reads CATPNREPRRPLTSSYNEQFF. In DNA form, the CDR3 reads TGCGCCACCCCCAACAGGGAACCAAGGAGACCACTCACGAGCTCCTACAATGAGCAGTTCTTC.

V and J are TRBV10-3 and TRBJ2-7; tentative D call: TRBD2 (5 bases). CDR1 and CDR2 from the germline V gene are ENHRY and SYGVKD. V gave up 0 bases and J gave up 10 bases, with 28 bases separating them. This CDR3 has 18 residues. The CDR3 DNA follows: TGTGCCATCAGTGAGTCCCCAAACTTTAGCGCCGGGGTATCTGACCAGTACTTC. Protein: CAISESPNFSAGVSDQYF.

In its sample, this clone was seen a few times. This sequence joins TRBV2 and TRBJ1-1, with D hard to call. The CDR3 sequence is 14 residues long. V shed 4 bases and J shed 1 base, with 10 bases lying between them. Germline CDR1 reads SNHLY; CDR2 reads FYNNEI. The CDR3 DNA is TGTGCCAGCAGTGCCCCCCTCCGGAACACTGAAGCTTTCTTT. As protein: CASSAPLRNTEAFF.

The J gene is TRBJ2-5, the V gene TRBV7-8; a weak D match, TRBD1 (6 bases). The CDR3 has 17 amino acids. The V gene lost 0 bases and the J gene lost 4 bases, with 18 bases spanning the gap. CDR1 is SGHVS and CDR2 is FQNEAQ in the germline V gene. The CDR3 sequence: CASSLALSDRKRETQYF. Here the CDR3 DNA reads TGTGCCAGCAGCTTAGCCCTTTCGGACAGAAAAAGAGAGACCCAGTACTTC.

The chain uses TRBV28 and TRBJ2-1, with 7 bases fitting TRBD2. The V segment lost 4 bases and the J segment 9 bases; nucleotides outside the gene matches: 6. Germline CDR1 reads MDHEN; CDR2 reads SYDVKM. The length of the CDR3 is 13 residues. In nucleotides, the CDR3 is TGTGCCAGCAGTTCACTTAAGCGGGGTGAGCAGTTCTTC. Amino acid sequence: CASSSLKRGEQFF.

The chain is built from TRBV28 and TRBJ1-1; 8 nucleotides line up with TRBD1. CDR3 length equals 14 residues. CDR1 and CDR2 from the germline V gene are MDHEN and SYDVKM. J lost 5 bases, V lost 7 bases, and 9 bases had no gene match. CDR3 in DNA: TGTGCCAGCAACCTCCCGGACAGGGCAACTGAAGCTTTCTTT. It is translated as CASNLPDRATEAFF.

The chain has TRBV5-1 and TRBJ2-5; no reliable D call. This CDR3 has 13 amino acids. In germline, CDR1 is SGHRS, CDR2 YFSETQ. Trimming pared 2 bases from V and 2 bases from J, leaving 7 bases between. CDR3 sequence reads: CASSFGLQETQYF. The CDR3 DNA reads TGCGCCAGCAGCTTTGGCCTACAAGAGACCCAGTACTTC.

V gene TRBV29-1 combines with J gene TRBJ1-1; 7 bases agree with TRBD1. Trimming cost V 6 bases and J 7 bases; bases outside gene matches: 8. Germline CDR1 SQVTM, CDR2 ANQGSEA. This CDR3 spans 12 amino acids. The CDR3 nucleotides read TGCAGCGTAGGGACAGTCGGCGGTGAAGCTTTCTTT. Protein sequence: CSVGTVGGEAFF.

The chain employs TRBV6-1 and TRBJ2-7, with D tentatively TRBD1 (6 bases). V dropped 10 bases and J dropped 4 bases, with 14 bases sitting between them. The germline V gene encodes CDR1 MNHNS and CDR2 SASEGT. The CDR3 spans 12 residues. This CDR3 reads CAISDRAYEQYF. In DNA form, the CDR3 reads TGTGCCATTTCGGACAGAGCTTACGAGCAGTACTTC.

The chain recombines TRBV30 with TRBJ1-1; D not resolved. The V and J ends lost 1 base and 3 bases respectively, with 9 bases between them. CDR3 length: 13 amino acids. From germline, CDR1 is GTSNPN and CDR2 SVGIG (reference sequence). CDR3: CAWSGLTHTEAFF. The DNA of the CDR3 is TGTGCCTGGAGTGGCCTCACCCACACTGAAGCTTTCTTT. The full variable domain, its missing parts supplied by reference TRBV30 and TRBJ1-1, is SQTIHQWPATLVQPVGSPLSLECTVEGTSNPNLYWYRQAAGRGLQLLFYSVGIGQISSEVPQNLSASRPQDRQFILSSKKLLLSDSGFYLCAWSGLTHTEAFFGQGTRLTVV.